What follows are 23 T cell receptor beta chains derived from one specimen sequenced in a study of PD-1 blockade in classical Hodgkin lymphoma. The table came from immunoSEQ multiplex PCR; TCRdb's copy has only in-frame clones and leaves some out. The sample holds approximately 18,000 clones, over 75% seen once. The time point denotes: cycle 4 day 1 (C4D1), after five to seven weeks of nivolumab. Exposure to brentuximab vedotin varied, and each patient had relapsed following autologous stem cell transplantation. Specimen: peripheral blood mononuclear cells (PBMCs), collected before the fourth cycle of nivolumab. The receptors were sampled from a human donor with classical Hodgkin lymphoma.

This clone was counted once. This sequence joins TRBV10-3 and TRBJ2-1; D is undetermined. CDR1 is ENHRY and CDR2 is SYGVKD in the germline V gene. The length of the CDR3 is 15 residues. V shed 3 bases and J shed 6 bases, with 15 bases lying between them. CDR3 sequence reads: CAISEGGLDGNEQFF. The CDR3 region has the DNA TGTGCCATCAGTGAAGGTGGGCTAGATGGCAATGAGCAGTTCTTC.

This sequence joins TRBV5-4 and TRBJ2-3; no reliable D call. The CDR3 runs 13 residues. Germline V CDR1 and CDR2: SGHNT, YYREEE (reference sequence). The germline V and J ends were trimmed by 0 bases and 2 bases, with 4 bases remaining between them. The CDR3 spells CASSLEDTDTQYF. DNA of the CDR3: TGTGCCAGCAGCTTGGAGGACACAGATACGCAGTATTTT.

J is TRBJ1-2 and V is TRBV9; D is uncertain. V was shortened by 7 bases and J by 4 bases, with 11 bases between the two germline ends. Per germline, CDR1 SGDLS and CDR2 YYNGEE. The CDR3 has 12 amino acids. CDR3 sequence: CASGERVYGYTF. DNA of the CDR3: TGTGCCAGCGGCGAGAGGGTCTATGGCTACACCTTC.

The rearrangement links TRBV7-9 to TRBJ1-1; 7 nucleotides line up with TRBD1. Germline V gives CDR1 SEHNR, CDR2 FQNEAQ (reference sequence). Losses at the gene ends were 5 bases for V and 4 bases for J; bases not matched to a gene: 10. This CDR3 region has 15 residues. The CDR3 here is CASSLLRDRATEAFF. In nucleotides, the CDR3 is TGTGCCAGCAGCCTACTACGAGACAGGGCCACTGAAGCTTTCTTT.

The genes are TRBV9 and TRBJ2-7; D possibly matches TRBD1 or TRBD2 (5 bases each). This CDR3 has 15 residues. Germline-derived CDR1 and CDR2 are SGDLS and YYNGEE. The V and J ends lost 3 bases and 2 bases respectively, with 15 bases between them. CDR3 coding DNA: TGTGCCAGCAGCGCATCCGGGACCGATACCTACGAGCAGTACTTC. Encoded protein: CASSASGTDTYEQYF.

This clone was seen just once. The J gene is TRBJ2-1, the V gene TRBV5-6; D gene unclear. Germline V gene lookup returns CDR1 SGHDT and CDR2 YYEEEE. This CDR3 is built from 16 residues. V was cut by 1 base and J by 1 base, with 12 bases left in between. The CDR3 is CASSLWMGNSYNEQFF. DNA of the CDR3: TGTGCCAGCAGCTTGTGGATGGGGAATTCCTACAATGAGCAGTTCTTC.

J is TRBJ1-6 and V is TRBV5-3, with D perhaps TRBD1 (5 bases). TRBV5-3 is labeled an ORF, and its function is uncertain. V was trimmed by 7 bases and J by 6 bases, leaving 14 bases between them. CDR3 length: 14 residues. Written as DNA, the CDR3 is TGTGCCAGACACAAGGGCACAGGTAATTCACCCCTCCACTTT. Amino acids: CARHKGTGNSPLHF.

The CDR3 DNA reads as TGTGCCAGTAGTCCCCGGACTAGCGTGGCCTACAATGAGCAGTTCTTC. Its protein product is CASSPRTSVAYNEQFF. This chain uses TRBV19 with TRBJ2-1, with 9 nucleotides matching TRBD2. The length of the CDR3 is 16 residues. Germline assignment: CDR1 LNHDA and CDR2 SQIVND (reference sequence). J gave up 2 bases and V 5 bases, and 7 bases lay outside the gene matches.

The chain couples TRBV7-6 to TRBJ2-5; 13 bases map to TRBD2. CDR1 and CDR2 from the germline V gene are SGHVS and FNYEAQ. The V gene end was trimmed by 5 bases and the J gene end by 5 bases; junction bases not matched to a gene: 5. The CDR3 loop spans 15 amino acids. The CDR3 DNA follows: TGTGCCAGCAGCCGAGGGACTAGCGGGACCGAGACCCAGTACTTC. Translated, it gives CASSRGTSGTETQYF.

This rearrangement joins TRBV9 to TRBJ2-5; D may be TRBD1 (5 bases). This CDR3 is built from 16 residues. Trimming took off 4 bases at V and 5 bases at J, with 21 bases between the two ends. Per germline, CDR1 SGDLS and CDR2 YYNGEE. The CDR3 region has the DNA TGTGCCAGCAGCCCGTATTGGACAACGAGCTCGGAGACCCAGTACTTC. It translates to CASSPYWTTSSETQYF.

This chain uses TRBV10-1 with TRBJ2-1, with D possibly matching TRBD1 (5 bases). Germline CDR1 WNHNN, CDR2 SYGVQD (reference sequence). The CDR3 is 14 amino acids. V lost 4 bases and J 6 bases, leaving 13 bases between the germline ends. Written as DNA, the CDR3 is TGCGCCAGCAGTGGACAGTCTTATATCAATGAGCAGTTCTTC. Translated, it gives CASSGQSYINEQFF.

The chain links TRBV29-1 to TRBJ2-7; the match to TRBD2 covers 7 bases. V gave up 6 bases and J gave up 0 bases; unmatched junction bases: 8. The CDR3 runs to 14 residues. Germline V CDR1 and CDR2: SQVTM, ANQGSEA. The CDR3 coding sequence is TGCAGCGTCAACGAGGGAGGGGCCTCCTACGAGCAGTACTTC. Protein product: CSVNEGGASYEQYF.

The chain combines TRBV6-6 with TRBJ2-7, with TRBD2 identical over 8 bases. J gave up 0 bases and V 2 bases, and 0 bases lay outside the gene matches. The germline V gene has CDR1 MNHNY and CDR2 SVGAGI (reference sequence). The CDR3 is 14 residues long. The CDR3 DNA reads as TGTGCCAGCAGTTACGGGACTAGCTCCTACGAGCAGTACTTC. This codes for CASSYGTSSYEQYF.

This clone was picked up one time. DNA for the CDR3: TGTGCCAGCAGCGTAGACGGGACACTTTATGGCTACACCTTC. This encodes CASSVDGTLYGYTF. The V gene is TRBV9, the J gene TRBJ1-2, with D maybe TRBD1 (6 bases). The CDR3 has 14 amino acids. Germline loops: CDR1 SGDLS, CDR2 YYNGEE. The V gene lost 0 bases and the J gene lost 5 bases, with 11 bases spanning the gap.

V gene TRBV19 combines with J gene TRBJ1-1, with D unclear. Between the trimmed V and J ends, which lost 5 bases and 3 bases, there was a span of 10 bases. The CDR3 covers 13 residues. Germline CDR1 reads LNHDA; CDR2 reads SQIVND (reference sequence). Here the CDR3 DNA reads TGTGCCAGTAGTTTGAGCGAACACACTGAAGCTTTCTTT. The encoded protein is CASSLSEHTEAFF.

Remarks on this clone: Different DNA sequences within this sample yield the same CDR3. The V and J genes are TRBV7-8 and TRBJ1-1; D is undetermined. Trimming took 1 base from V and 1 from J, leaving 7 bases between them. Germline CDR1 SGHVS, CDR2 FQNEAQ. The CDR3 length is 14 residues. The chain's CDR3 is CASSLDPPNTEAFF. CDR3 nucleotides: TGTGCCAGCAGCTTAGACCCCCCGAACACTGAAGCTTTCTTT.

This clone turned up a few times. The chain carries TRBV6-5 and TRBJ1-5; D gene ambiguous. The ends were cut back, 0 bases at V and 7 bases at J, with 7 bases in the middle. Germline CDR1 MNHEY, CDR2 SVGAGI. The CDR3 covers 13 residues. CDR3 in DNA: TGTGCCAGCAGTTACTCGATTGGGCAGCCCCAGCATTTT. Protein product: CASSYSIGQPQHF.

The V gene is TRBV4-3, the J gene TRBJ1-4; D unresolved. The CDR3 is 16 residues long. Germline CDR1 and CDR2: LGHNA and YSLEER. Between the trimmed V and J ends, which lost 1 base and 3 bases, there was a span of 12 bases. CDR3 in amino acids: CASSQGYGSSNEKLFF. The CDR3, as DNA: TGCGCCAGCAGCCAAGGCTATGGGAGTTCTAATGAAAAACTGTTTTTT.

V gene TRBV20-1 combines with J gene TRBJ2-3; no clear D. Deletions cut 6 bases from V and 2 bases from J, with 6 bases between. Germline-derived CDR1 and CDR2 are DFQATT and SNEGSKA (reference sequence). The CDR3 totals 11 residues. CDR3 sequence: CSAASTDTQYF. The CDR3 nucleotides read TGCAGTGCCGCCTCCACAGATACGCAGTATTTT.

The chain carries TRBV6-5 and TRBJ2-3, with TRBD1 matching 8 bases. The germline CDR1 and CDR2 sequences are MNHEY and SVGAGI. V trimming: 10 bases; J trimming: 4 bases; junction bases outside the gene matches: 4. CDR3 size: 12 residues. This CDR3 reads CATGQGADTQYF. CDR3 nucleotide sequence: TGTGCCACCGGACAGGGAGCAGATACGCAGTATTTT.

This clone was detected only once. The gene calls are TRBV7-9 and TRBJ1-1; 7 bases are shared with TRBD1. Germline CDR1 SEHNR, CDR2 FQNEAQ (reference sequence). The CDR3 spans 14 residues. The ends lost 4 bases at V and 5 bases at J; junction bases unmatched: 7. Here the CDR3 DNA reads TGTGCCAGCAGCTCGCAGGGGGGCAGGACTGAAGCTTTCTTT. Amino acids: CASSSQGGRTEAFF.

The CDR3: CASSFGGLDTGELFF. CDR3 DNA sequence: TGTGCCAGCAGCTTCGGGGGGCTCGACACCGGGGAGCTGTTTTTT. The chain carries TRBV7-9 and TRBJ2-2; weak D call: TRBD2 (7 bases). V gave up 3 bases and J gave up 3 bases, with 11 bases separating them. The CDR3 contains 15 residues. CDR1 and CDR2 (germline): SEHNR, FQNEAQ (reference sequence).

J is TRBJ1-3 and V is TRBV7-6; D gene uncertain. In germline, CDR1 is SGHVS, CDR2 FNYEAQ. V was shortened by 6 bases and J by 0 bases, with 12 bases between the two germline ends. The CDR3 is 15 residues long. The CDR3: CASSPTAISGNTIYF. The CDR3 DNA reads TGTGCCAGCAGTCCTACAGCAATCTCTGGAAACACCATATATTTT.